One and the same sample provided the 4 T cell receptor beta chains below, sequenced in a study of OX40 agonist ivuxolimab in advanced cancers. The method was immunoSEQ multiplex PCR; TCRdb's version includes in-frame clones alone and lacks a portion of them. The table records some 37,000 clones, about 80% of them present only once. Sequenced material: CD4+ or CD8+ T cells sorted from blood, taken in a trial of the OX40 agonist ivuxolimab. The receptors stem from an adult with an advanced solid tumor such as melanoma, head and neck, liver or kidney cancer.

V and J are TRBV6-5 and TRBJ1-1; 9 nucleotides align to TRBD1. This CDR3 has 15 amino acids. With V trimmed by 6 bases and J by 4 bases, 9 bases remained unmatched. Germline V lookup: CDR1 MNHEY, CDR2 SVGAGI. The CDR3 DNA reads as TGTGCCAGCAGAATAACAGGGGGCAAAGGCACTGAAGCTTTCTTT. Translated: CASRITGGKGTEAFF.

The rearrangement links TRBV7-2 to TRBJ2-2, with D perhaps TRBD2 (6 bases). Germline V gives CDR1 SGHTA, CDR2 FQGNSA. Trimming took off 4 bases at V and 4 bases at J, with 13 bases between the two ends. The CDR3 is 15 residues long. CDR3 loop: CASSYRDSPTGELFF. The CDR3 DNA reads as TGTGCCAGCAGCTACCGGGACTCCCCCACCGGGGAGCTGTTTTTT.

This clone was found once. The J gene is TRBJ2-1, the V gene TRBV6-4; D ambiguous. CDR3 size: 15 residues. The V gene lost 2 bases and the J gene lost 5 bases, with 13 bases spanning the gap. Germline loops: CDR1 MRHNA, CDR2 SNTAGT. CDR3 amino acids: CASSDELGPHNEQFF. CDR3 nucleotides: TGTGCCAGCAGTGACGAGTTGGGCCCCCACAATGAGCAGTTCTTC.

This clone was observed a few times. The chain couples TRBV27 to TRBJ1-5, with D maybe TRBD1 (6 bases). Germline V lookup: CDR1 MNHEY, CDR2 SMNVEV (reference sequence). The V gene lost 3 bases and the J gene lost 5 bases, with 11 bases spanning the gap. The CDR3 sequence is 14 residues long. The CDR3 nucleotides read TGTGCCAGCAGTTTTTTGGGGGCCGATCAGCCCCAGCATTTT. Amino acid sequence: CASSFLGADQPQHF.